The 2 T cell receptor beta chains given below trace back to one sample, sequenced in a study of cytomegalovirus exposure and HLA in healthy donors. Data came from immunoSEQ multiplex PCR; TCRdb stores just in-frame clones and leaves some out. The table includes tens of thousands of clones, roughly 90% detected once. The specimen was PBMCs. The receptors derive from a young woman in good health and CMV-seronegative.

The CDR3 reads CASSYLTSSGGEQFF. In DNA form, the CDR3 reads TGTGCCAGCAGTTACTTAACGTCCTCAGGGGGTGAGCAGTTCTTC. V gene TRBV6-5 combines with J gene TRBJ2-1, with 7 bases identical to TRBD1. The trim removed 1 base at V and 9 bases at J, leaving 9 bases unmatched. Germline V lookup: CDR1 MNHEY, CDR2 SVGAGI. The CDR3 extends over 15 amino acids.

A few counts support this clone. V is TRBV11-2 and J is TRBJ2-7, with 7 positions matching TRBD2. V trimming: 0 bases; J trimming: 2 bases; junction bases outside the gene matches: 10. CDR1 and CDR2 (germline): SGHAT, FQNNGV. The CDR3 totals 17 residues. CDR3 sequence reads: CASSLDRSLAIPYEQYF. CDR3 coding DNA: TGTGCCAGCAGCTTAGATCGTTCACTAGCGATCCCCTACGAGCAGTACTTC.